This T cell receptor beta chain was documented in a study of CD8+CD57+ T cells in acquired aplastic anemia. As for the study in general: Healthy donor CD4+ samples were sequenced to a depth that averaged around 9.9 million reads. Findings and limits, study-wide: There were roughly 28 CD8+ CDR3 sequences that occurred in both patients and controls.

This clonotype was recorded at least ten times. Its antigen is still unknown. TCR beta VDJ and CDR3 were profiled, and genomic DNA was the template. Each CDR3 protein is one row after TCRdb ran MiXCR on the reads. Of some 210,000 distinct CDR3 sequences in the sample, under 65% were seen once. The germline CDR1 and CDR2 sequences are MDHEN and SYDVKM. This CDR3 region has 13 residues. Trimming took 10 bases from V and 3 from J, leaving 16 bases between them. Sequenced sample: sorted CD4+, CD8+, or CD8+CD57+ T cells (not recorded which) from PBMCs. The genes are TRBV28 and TRBJ2-7; D possibly matches TRBD1 or TRBD2 (7 bases each). The receptor was derived from a human donor in good health. CDR3 in amino acids: CATGTGEGYEQYF. The CDR3 nucleotides read TGTGCCACGGGAACAGGGGAGGGCTACGAGCAGTACTTC.